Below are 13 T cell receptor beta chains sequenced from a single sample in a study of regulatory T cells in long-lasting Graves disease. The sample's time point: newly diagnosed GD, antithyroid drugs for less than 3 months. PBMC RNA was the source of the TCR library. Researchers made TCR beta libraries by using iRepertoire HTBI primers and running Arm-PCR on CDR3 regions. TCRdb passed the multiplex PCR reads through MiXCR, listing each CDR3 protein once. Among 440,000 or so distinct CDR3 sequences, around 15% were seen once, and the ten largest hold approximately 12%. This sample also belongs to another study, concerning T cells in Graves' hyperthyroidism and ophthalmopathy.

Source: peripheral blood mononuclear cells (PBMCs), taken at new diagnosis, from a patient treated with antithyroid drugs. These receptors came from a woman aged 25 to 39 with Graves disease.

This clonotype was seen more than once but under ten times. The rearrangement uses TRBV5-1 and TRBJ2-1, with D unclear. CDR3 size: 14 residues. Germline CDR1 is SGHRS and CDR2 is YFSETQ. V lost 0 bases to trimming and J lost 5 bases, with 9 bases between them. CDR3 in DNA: TGCGCCAGCAGCTTGGAGGCAAGAAACAATGAGCAGTTCTTC. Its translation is CASSLEARNNEQFF.

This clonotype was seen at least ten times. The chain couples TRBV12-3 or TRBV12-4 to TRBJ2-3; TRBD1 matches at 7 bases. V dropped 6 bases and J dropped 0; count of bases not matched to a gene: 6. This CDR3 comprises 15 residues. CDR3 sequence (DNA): TGTGCCAGCAGCCCCAACAGGGGTAGCACAGATACGCAGTATTTT. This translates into CASSPNRGSTDTQYF.

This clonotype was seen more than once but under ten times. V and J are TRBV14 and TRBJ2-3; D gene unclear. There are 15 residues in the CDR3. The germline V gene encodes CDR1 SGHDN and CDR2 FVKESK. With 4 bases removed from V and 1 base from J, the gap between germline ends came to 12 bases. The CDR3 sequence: CASSRGIPGTDTQYF. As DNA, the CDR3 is TGTGCCAGCAGCCGTGGAATACCGGGCACAGATACGCAGTATTTT.

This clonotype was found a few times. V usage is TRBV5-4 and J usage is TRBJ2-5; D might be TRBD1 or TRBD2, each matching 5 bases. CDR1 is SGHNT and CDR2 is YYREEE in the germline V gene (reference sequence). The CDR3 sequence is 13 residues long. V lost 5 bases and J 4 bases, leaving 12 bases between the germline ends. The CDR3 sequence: CASSILGTETQYF. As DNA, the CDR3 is TGTGCCAGCAGTATCCTGGGGACAGAGACCCAGTACTTC.

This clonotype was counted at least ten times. Here the CDR3 DNA reads TGTGCCAGCAGCAGGGGACAGGGATATAATTCACCCCTCCACTTT. Its translation is CASSRGQGYNSPLHF. The chain couples TRBV28 to TRBJ1-6; 9 bases match TRBD1. This CDR3 has 15 amino acids. J was trimmed by 4 bases and V by 6 bases; bases with no gene match: 4. From germline, CDR1 is MDHEN and CDR2 SYDVKM.

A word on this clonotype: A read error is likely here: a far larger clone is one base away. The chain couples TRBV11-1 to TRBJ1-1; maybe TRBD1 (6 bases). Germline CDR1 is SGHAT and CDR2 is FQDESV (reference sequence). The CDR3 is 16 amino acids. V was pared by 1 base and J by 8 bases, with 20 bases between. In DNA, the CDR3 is TGTGCCAGCAGCTTAGACACCAGACAGGTCGTTGCCGAAGCTTTCTTT. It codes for CASSLDTRQVVAEAFF.

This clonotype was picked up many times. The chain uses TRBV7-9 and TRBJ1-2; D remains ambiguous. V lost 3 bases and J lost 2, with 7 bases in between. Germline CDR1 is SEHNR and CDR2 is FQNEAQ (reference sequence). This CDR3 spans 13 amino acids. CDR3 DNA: TGTGCCAGCAGCTTCGAAACGAACTATGGCTACACCTTC. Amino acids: CASSFETNYGYTF.

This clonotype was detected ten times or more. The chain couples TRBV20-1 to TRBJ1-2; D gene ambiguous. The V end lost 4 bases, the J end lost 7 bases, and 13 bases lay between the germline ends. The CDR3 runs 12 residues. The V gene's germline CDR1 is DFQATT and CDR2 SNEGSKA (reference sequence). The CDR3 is CSANEALGGYTF. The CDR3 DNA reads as TGCAGTGCTAACGAGGCCCTAGGTGGCTACACCTTC.

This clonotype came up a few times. CDR3 sequence reads: CASQMSDTDTQYF. The CDR3 nucleotides are TGTGCCAGTCAGATGAGCGATACAGATACGCAGTATTTT. The chain is built from TRBV28 and TRBJ2-3; D is unclear. Germline assignment: CDR1 MDHEN and CDR2 SYDVKM. This CDR3 comprises 13 residues. The V and J ends lost 9 bases and 3 bases respectively, with 13 bases between them.

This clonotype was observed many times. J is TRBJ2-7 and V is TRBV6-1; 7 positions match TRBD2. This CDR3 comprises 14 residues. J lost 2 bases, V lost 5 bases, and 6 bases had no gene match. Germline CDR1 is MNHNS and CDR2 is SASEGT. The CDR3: CASSSGTTPYEQYF. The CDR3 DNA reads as TGTGCCAGCAGTAGCGGGACGACCCCCTACGAGCAGTACTTC.

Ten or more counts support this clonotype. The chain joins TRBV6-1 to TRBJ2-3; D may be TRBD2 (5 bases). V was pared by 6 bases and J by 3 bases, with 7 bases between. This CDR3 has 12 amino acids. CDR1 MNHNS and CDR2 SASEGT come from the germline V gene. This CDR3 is CASSWTTDTQYF. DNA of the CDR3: TGTGCCAGCAGCTGGACTACAGATACGCAGTATTTT.

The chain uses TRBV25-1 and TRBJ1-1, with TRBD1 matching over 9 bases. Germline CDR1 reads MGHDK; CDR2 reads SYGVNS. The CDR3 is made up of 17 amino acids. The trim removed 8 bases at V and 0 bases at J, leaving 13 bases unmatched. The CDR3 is CASPCPRQGGMNTEAFF. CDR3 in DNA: TGTGCCAGCCCATGCCCCCGACAGGGGGGAATGAACACTGAAGCTTTCTTT.

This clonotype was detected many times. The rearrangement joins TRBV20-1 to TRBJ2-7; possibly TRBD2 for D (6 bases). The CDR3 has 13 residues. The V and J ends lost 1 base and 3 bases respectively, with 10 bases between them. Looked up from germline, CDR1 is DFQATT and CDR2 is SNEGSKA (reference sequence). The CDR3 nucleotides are TGCAGTGCTAGAGGGGACTCATTCTACGAGCAGTACTTC. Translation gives CSARGDSFYEQYF.